This is a list of T cell receptor beta chains from one sample in a study of Ad26.COV2.S vaccination and SARS-CoV-2 variants. Measured with immunoSEQ multiplex PCR; TCRdb has only the in-frame clones, and not every one. This sample has more than 400,000 clones, with about 92% found just once. Material: peripheral blood, obtained in a trial of Ad26.COV2.S vaccine versus placebo. Source of these receptors: a person between 18 and 60 years old who received the Ad26.COV2.S COVID-19 vaccine or a placebo. CDR3s include the opening cysteine and the closing phenylalanine or tryptophan. Fields, in order: clone size, CDR3 length, J gene, V gene, D gene, CDR3 DNA, CDR3 protein. A D gene is named only where the DNA matches it firmly. Clone size appears in some rows only: once, few, many, or a class for an expanded clone.

-	13	TRBJ1-2	TRBV2	-	TGTGCCAGCAATACGGGGGGGGAAGATGGCTACACCTTC	CASNTGGEDGYTF
-	13	TRBJ1-1	TRBV7-2	-	TGTGCCAGCACCGACGGCGGGAACACTGAAGCTTTCTTT	CASTDGGNTEAFF
-	15	TRBJ2-3	TRBV5-1	TRBD1	TGCGCCAGCAGCGTAGGGACAGAGGACACAGATACGCAGTATTTT	CASSVGTEDTDTQYF
-	14	TRBJ2-7	TRBV10-2	-	TGCGCCAGCAGTGAGCGTCAGTATGGGTACGAGCAGTACTTC	CASSERQYGYEQYF
-	14	TRBJ1-6	TRBV7-8	-	TGTGCCAGCAGCCAAGTCGGGGGGTGGTCACCCCTCCACTTT	CASSQVGGWSPLHF
-	15	TRBJ1-2	TRBV19	-	TGTGCCAGTAGTCAACAGATCCTTTCTAACTATGGCTACACCTTC	CASSQQILSNYGYTF
-	17	TRBJ2-3	TRBV30	-	TGTGCCTGGAGTGTATGGTCCCGGGGACCTCGGTTGGGTACGCAGTATTTT	CAWSVWSRGPRLGTQYF
-	15	TRBJ2-5	TRBV5-1	TRBD1	TGCGCCAGCAGCTTGGCCGCGGACAGGGGAGAGACCCAGTACTTC	CASSLAADRGETQYF
-	18	TRBJ2-1	TRBV30	TRBD2	TGTGCCTGGACTCCGGGGGGACTAGCGGGGGCCCGGTACAATGAGCAGTTCTTC	CAWTPGGLAGARYNEQFF
-	17	TRBJ2-3	TRBV9	TRBD1	TGTGCCAGCAGCGTAAGGATGGGACAGGGGGCAACAGATACGCAGTATTTT	CASSVRMGQGATDTQYF
once	13	TRBJ1-5	TRBV5-6	-	TGTGCCAGCAGCTTGTCCCCCTTCCCGCCCCAGCATTTT	CASSLSPFPPQHF
-	14	TRBJ2-3	TRBV5-1	TRBD2	TGCGCCAGCAGTCAGACTAGCGGGCTAGATACGCAGTATTTT	CASSQTSGLDTQYF
-	15	TRBJ2-1	TRBV4-3	TRBD1	TGCGCCAGCAGCAAGGACAGGGGGTCCTACAATGAGCAGTTCTTC	CASSKDRGSYNEQFF
-	11	TRBJ2-7	TRBV6-5	-	TGTGCCAGCCGGACAGAGTACGAGCAGTACTTC	CASRTEYEQYF
-	15	TRBJ1-1	TRBV7-9	-	TGTGCCAGCAGCCCACCCCGGGGGGGGAACACTGAAGCTTTCTTT	CASSPPRGGNTEAFF
-	14	TRBJ2-3	TRBV12-2	-	TGTGCAAGTCGTCAACAGATCCAGACAGATACGCAGTATTTT	CASRQQIQTDTQYF
-	13	TRBJ1-1	TRBV15	-	TGTGCCACCGGCGAGGGGTGGGGCACTGAAGCTTTCTTT	CATGEGWGTEAFF
-	15	TRBJ2-7	TRBV27	-	TGTGCCAGCAGTTTATATTTCAGGGACACCTACGAGCAGTACTTC	CASSLYFRDTYEQYF
-	16	TRBJ1-2	TRBV5-4	TRBD1	TGTGCCAGCAGCTCGGGACCGGGACAGGGGGATTCTGGCTACACCTTC	CASSSGPGQGDSGYTF
-	18	TRBJ2-3	TRBV18	TRBD2	TGTGCCAGCTCACGGGTAGCGGGGGGCCTCCTAGCCACAGATACGCAGTATTTT	CASSRVAGGLLATDTQYF
-	15	TRBJ2-4	TRBV5-6	-	TGTGCCAGCAGCTTGGTTCGGCTAGCCAAAAACATTCAGTACTTC	CASSLVRLAKNIQYF
once	17	TRBJ1-5	TRBV2	TRBD1	TGTGCCAGCAGTACAAGACAGGGTCGAGTTTTTGGTCAGCCCCAGCATTTT	CASSTRQGRVFGQPQHF
few	14	TRBJ1-2	TRBV7-9	-	TGTGCCAGCAGCTCGTCGGGAGGATTCTATGGCTACACCTTC	CASSSSGGFYGYTF
few	14	TRBJ1-2	TRBV18	-	TGTGCCAGCTCACCCAATGACAATTTTGATGGCTACACCTTC	CASSPNDNFDGYTF
-	16	TRBJ1-6	TRBV28	-	TGTGCCAGCAGCTACTGGGGGAGCTCCTATAATTCACCCCTCCACTTT	CASSYWGSSYNSPLHF
-	14	TRBJ2-1	TRBV5-6	TRBD1	TGTGCCAGCATGAGGACAGGGGCGCGTAATGAGCAGTTCTTC	CASMRTGARNEQFF
-	14	TRBJ2-7	TRBV24-1	-	TGTGCCACCAGTGAGGGGGCAGGGTCCTACGAGCAGTACTTC	CATSEGAGSYEQYF
-	15	TRBJ1-1	TRBV7-2	-	TGTGCCAGCAGCCCCTCGGGGGGGCGGAACACTGAAGCTTTCTTT	CASSPSGGRNTEAFF
-	16	TRBJ2-7	TRBV9	TRBD1	TGTGCCAGCAGCGCAGGGGGCACAGTGGAGGCCTACGAGCAGTACTTC	CASSAGGTVEAYEQYF
once	15	TRBJ1-4	TRBV4-3	-	TGCGCCAGCAGCCAAGCCAGTGCAACTAATGAAAAACTGTTTTTT	CASSQASATNEKLFF
-	12	TRBJ1-1	TRBV29-1	-	TGCAGCGTTGAGGGGATTTGGACTGAAGCTTTCTTT	CSVEGIWTEAFF
-	14	TRBJ1-1	TRBV6-2/TRBV6-3	-	TGTGCCAGCAGTTATACCGTCTCGAACACTGAAGCTTTCTTT	CASSYTVSNTEAFF
-	11	TRBJ2-1	TRBV6-5	-	TGTGCCAGCAGCCAAGGCGGTGAGCAGTTCTTC	CASSQGGEQFF
once	15	TRBJ2-1	TRBV19	-	TGTGCCAGTAGTATGCGGCGGGGGCGTTACAATGAGCAGTTCTTC	CASSMRRGRYNEQFF
-	17	TRBJ2-2	TRBV3-1/TRBV3-2	-	TGTGCCAGCAGCCAAGATTTCGGACAGACTCTTACCGGGGAGCTGTTTTTT	CASSQDFGQTLTGELFF
-	18	TRBJ2-2	TRBV11-2	-	TGTGCCAGCAGCCAAGACGGTCCAAGACTAGTTCTTGCCGGGGAGCTGTTTTTT	CASSQDGPRLVLAGELFF
-	13	TRBJ2-3	TRBV6-1	-	TGTGCCAGCAGTGAAATTGGGGCAGATACGCAGTATTTT	CASSEIGADTQYF
-	13	TRBJ2-3	TRBV6-5	-	TGTGCCAGCAGTCCTCAGGGGTTGGATACGCAGTATTTT	CASSPQGLDTQYF
-	15	TRBJ1-1	TRBV4-3	-	TGCGCCAGCAGCCAAGAACGGGGAAGGAACACTGAAGCTTTCTTT	CASSQERGRNTEAFF
-	19	TRBJ1-4	TRBV7-6	-	TGTGCCAGCAGCAGCTCTTCAGGCCCCATCGTGTATATAAATGAAAAACTGTTTTTT	CASSSSSGPIVYINEKLFF
-	14	TRBJ1-5	TRBV28	TRBD1	TGTGCCAGCAGCTCTGGACAGGGGTCATGGCCCCAGCATTTT	CASSSGQGSWPQHF
-	16	TRBJ2-1	TRBV5-1	TRBD1	TGCGCCAGCAGCTTGGCCAGTGGGACAGGGGTCAGTGAGCAGTTCTTC	CASSLASGTGVSEQFF
once	14	TRBJ2-7	TRBV6-2/TRBV6-3	-	TGTGCCAGCAGTTACGCGAAGGGGGCCTACGAGCAGTACTTC	CASSYAKGAYEQYF
-	15	TRBJ2-1	TRBV6-5	-	TGTGCCAGCAGCCGGAATAGGGGTCCCTACAATGAGCAGTTCTTC	CASSRNRGPYNEQFF
-	16	TRBJ2-1	TRBV2	TRBD2	TGTGCCAGCAGCAGGACTAGCGGGGGGTCCTACAATGAGCAGTTCTTC	CASSRTSGGSYNEQFF